The rows below give T cell receptor beta chains drawn from one sample of a study of blood T cell repertoires in COVID-19. Produced via immunoSEQ multiplex PCR; TCRdb's table is partial and in-frame only. The repertoire includes 100,000 to 150,000 clones, 80% to 90% of them detected once, and less than 4.5% sits in the top ten. The sample taken for sequencing was peripheral blood. Receptor source: a woman in her sixties or seventies with acute or convalescent COVID-19. Both conserved end residues are part of each CDR3. A D gene is named only where the DNA matches it firmly. Size is omitted from some rows. Given values are once, few, many or a class for expanded clones.

D gene	V gene	J gene	clone size	CDR3 DNA	CDR3 protein
-	TRBV19	TRBJ2-1	once	TGTGCCAGTAGTACTGGATTTGGGCTCAATGAGCAGTTCTTC	CASSTGFGLNEQFF
TRBD2	TRBV7-3	TRBJ2-3	-	TGTGCCAGCAGCCGCGGGCGGGAGTGGGGAAACATAGCAGATACGCAGTATTTT	CASSRGREWGNIADTQYF
TRBD2	TRBV9	TRBJ2-1	once	TGTGCCAGCAGCGTAGATGCGGGAGGGTACAATGAGCAGTTCTTC	CASSVDAGGYNEQFF
-	TRBV5-1	TRBJ1-2	-	TGCGCCAGCAGCTTGGCCCAGGGCGCGGGGGGCTACACCTTC	CASSLAQGAGGYTF
-	TRBV10-1	TRBJ1-1	-	TGCGCCAGCAGGGAAGACACGAACACTGAAGCTTTCTTT	CASREDTNTEAFF
-	TRBV5-5	TRBJ1-1	-	TGTGCCAGCAGCCTAACACCCCAGGCTGAAGCTTTCTTT	CASSLTPQAEAFF
-	TRBV5-8	TRBJ1-5	once	TGTGCCAGCAGCTTGGATCTACCTTGGAGCAATCAGCCCCAGCATTTT	CASSLDLPWSNQPQHF
-	TRBV3-1/TRBV3-2	TRBJ1-1	-	TGTGCCAGCAGCCCCTCTCCGCTAGGCGCCACTGAAGCTTTCTTT	CASSPSPLGATEAFF
-	TRBV21-1	TRBJ1-2	-	TGTGCCAGCAGCAAATGTACAGGCCCCCACTATGGCTACACCTTC	CASSKCTGPHYGYTF
-	TRBV9	TRBJ1-2	few	TGTGCCAGCAGCGTAGAGGGAGCCGCCCATGGCTACACCTTC	CASSVEGAAHGYTF
TRBD2	TRBV28	TRBJ2-7	-	TGTGCCAGCAGTCGGACGGGAGGCCTCTCCTACGAGCAGTACTTC	CASSRTGGLSYEQYF
TRBD2	TRBV3-1/TRBV3-2	TRBJ2-5	-	TGTGCCAGCAAGCAGCGGGAGGTGGGTGAGACCCAGTACTTC	CASKQREVGETQYF
-	TRBV4-2	TRBJ1-3	-	TGTGCCAGCAGCCAAGCACCGAGGACAACTGGAAACACCATATATTTT	CASSQAPRTTGNTIYF
-	TRBV5-1	TRBJ2-7	-	TGCGCCAGCAGCTCTGAGGACTCCTACGAGCAGTACTTC	CASSSEDSYEQYF
TRBD2	TRBV27	TRBJ2-1	-	TGTGCCAGCAGTCGGACTAGCGGGAGCCAATGGAATGAGCAGTTCTTC	CASSRTSGSQWNEQFF
TRBD2	TRBV5-1	TRBJ2-3	-	TGCGCCAGCAGCCCCCCCGAAGCGGGAGGGGGAGATACGCAGTATTTT	CASSPPEAGGGDTQYF
-	TRBV3-1/TRBV3-2	TRBJ2-1	-	TGTGCCAGCAGCCCTTGGTCTGGGGGCGAAGGTGAGCAGTTCTTC	CASSPWSGGEGEQFF
-	TRBV19	TRBJ2-3	-	TGTGCCAGTAGAGCAAGAGGTGGCCTAGCAGTCACAGATACGCAGTATTTT	CASRARGGLAVTDTQYF
-	TRBV24-1	TRBJ1-5	-	TGTGCCACCAGTGATTTGGAGTCACAGCCCCAGCATTTT	CATSDLESQPQHF
TRBD1	TRBV24-1	TRBJ2-4	-	TGTGCCACCAGTGATCCGGGACAGTCAAACATTCAGTACTTC	CATSDPGQSNIQYF
TRBD2	TRBV15	TRBJ2-3	-	TGTGCCACCAGCAGAGAGGGGGCGGGAGGAGCAGATACGCAGTATTTT	CATSREGAGGADTQYF
TRBD1	TRBV28	TRBJ1-5	-	TGTGCCAGCAGTACCCCCGCGACAGGGCTAAAGCCCCAGCATTTT	CASSTPATGLKPQHF
-	TRBV19	TRBJ2-1	-	TGTGCCAGTAAAGCGAATGAGCAGTTCTTC	CASKANEQFF
-	TRBV21-1	TRBJ1-4	-	TGTGCCAGCATCCCGGGCAGGGGGCAGGTTGAAAAACTGTTTTTT	CASIPGRGQVEKLFF
-	TRBV9	TRBJ2-5	-	TGTGCCAGCAGCGTAGAGGGCGGGGGCCCCGGGACCCAGTACTTC	CASSVEGGGPGTQYF
-	TRBV4-1	TRBJ1-5	-	TGCGCCAGCAGCCAACACAGGGTTCCTCAATCAGCCCAGCATTTT	CASSQHRVPQSAQHF
-	TRBV27	TRBJ1-2	-	TGTGCCAGCAGTTTGGCCTCCGGGGTCAGAGGCGGCTACACCTTC	CASSLASGVRGGYTF
TRBD1	TRBV24-1	TRBJ2-3	-	TGTGCCACCAGTGAAGGGGGCGTCACAGATACGCAGTATTTT	CATSEGGVTDTQYF
-	TRBV4-1	TRBJ1-3	few	TGCGCCAGCAGCCAAGAAGCCACTTTTGGAAACACCATATATTTT	CASSQEATFGNTIYF
-	TRBV10-1	TRBJ2-2	-	TGCGCCAGCAGTGCATTAGTTCCCGGGGAGCTGTTTTTT	CASSALVPGELFF
-	TRBV27	TRBJ1-5	-	TGTGCCAGCAGTTTAGGCCTCTATCAGCCCCAGCATTTT	CASSLGLYQPQHF
TRBD1	TRBV29-1	TRBJ1-1	few	TGCAGCGTTTATTCCGGGACAGGGAGAACTGAAGCTTTCTTT	CSVYSGTGRTEAFF
-	TRBV9	TRBJ1-1	-	TGTGCCAGCAGCGTAGCAATGGGGGGGGCGGGCACTGAAGCTTTCTTT	CASSVAMGGAGTEAFF
-	TRBV4-1	TRBJ1-5	-	TGCGCCAGCAGCCAAGAGCTGGGGCTCCCCAATCAGCCCCAGCATTTT	CASSQELGLPNQPQHF
-	TRBV12-2	TRBJ2-3	-	TGTGCAAGTCGCTCGCCCTCTGTGGCGGACACAGATACGCAGTATTTT	CASRSPSVADTDTQYF
TRBD2	TRBV7-9	TRBJ2-3	-	TGTGCCAGCAGCAGACTAGCGGGAGGGTTGACAGATACGCAGTATTTT	CASSRLAGGLTDTQYF
-	TRBV24-1	TRBJ2-1	-	TGTGCCACCAGACCCGCTCCGGGACAGGCTATACTAGCGGGTAACAATGAGCAGTTCTTC	CATRPAPGQAILAGNNEQFF
TRBD1	TRBV7-8	TRBJ1-2	once	TGTGCCAGCAGCAAATCCCCGGACAGGGCGGGACGCTATGGCTACACCTTC	CASSKSPDRAGRYGYTF
-	TRBV19	TRBJ1-1	-	TGTGCCAGTAGTATAAATGGGGCACCGAACACTGAAGCTTTCTTT	CASSINGAPNTEAFF
TRBD1	TRBV5-6	TRBJ1-5	-	TGTGCCAGCAGCGGTACAGGGGGCGGTCAGCCCCAGCATTTT	CASSGTGGGQPQHF
-	TRBV29-1	TRBJ1-2	-	TGCAGCGTTGATTTGCGCGATGGCTACACCTTC	CSVDLRDGYTF
-	TRBV5-4	TRBJ1-3	-	TGTGCCAGCAGGGACAGCACCTCTGGAAACACCATATATTTT	CASRDSTSGNTIYF
-	TRBV19	TRBJ2-2	-	TGTGCCAGTAGTTTGAGGGACTTGGGGGAGCTGTTTTTT	CASSLRDLGELFF
-	TRBV6-1	TRBJ1-5	-	TGTGCCAGCAGCGAAGGGAGTAGCAATCAGCCCCAGCATTTT	CASSEGSSNQPQHF
TRBD2	TRBV7-3	TRBJ2-3	-	TGTGCCAGCAGCCCAGCGGGAGCCCCAACAGATACGCAGTATTTT	CASSPAGAPTDTQYF
TRBD1	TRBV6-6	TRBJ2-7	few	TGTGCCAGCAGTCTTGATGGGACAGCTGGCTACGAGCAGTACTTC	CASSLDGTAGYEQYF